Below are 29 T cell receptor beta chains sequenced from a single sample in a study of human T cells and chemical hapten exposure. A single record per CDR3 protein comes from TCRdb applying MiXCR to the RACE reads. The profile shows more than 100,000 distinct CDR3 sequences, roughly an eighth of them singletons. Noted time point: patch test 1, 2 weeks after DPC sensitization. The treatment was: therapeutic diphenylcyclopropenone sensitization with weekly scalp DPC. Here the sequenced sample was whole blood, taken in connection with sensitization to the hapten diphenylcyclopropenone (DPC). These receptors were taken from a man aged 18 to 29 with alopecia areata. Some clones in this sample may be carry-over from other donors' samples.

This chain joins TRBV9 and TRBJ1-4, with a possible D match to TRBD1 (5 bases). This CDR3 contains 15 residues. V gave up 0 bases and J gave up 8 bases, with 14 bases separating them. Germline CDR1 SGDLS, CDR2 YYNGEE. CDR3: CASSVDPGLEEKLFF. The CDR3 DNA reads as TGTGCCAGCAGCGTAGATCCGGGGCTGGAGGAAAAACTGTTTTTT. The full variable domain, in which reference TRBV9 and TRBJ1-4 provide the parts outside the CDR3, is DSGVTQTPKHLITATGQRVTLRCSPRSGDLSVYWYQQSLDQGLQFLIQYYNGEERAKGNILERFSAQQFPDLHSELNLSSLELGDSALYFCASSVDPGLEEKLFFGSGTQLSVL.

This clonotype was picked up many times. The CDR3 here is CSASGTAPFVNIQYF. As DNA, the CDR3 is TGCAGTGCTAGTGGGACAGCGCCCTTTGTAAACATTCAGTACTTC. The chain recombines TRBV20-1 with TRBJ2-4; 7 bases fit TRBD1. The V gene end was trimmed by 3 bases and the J gene end by 6 bases; junction bases not matched to a gene: 11. Germline-derived CDR1 and CDR2 are DFQATT and SNEGSKA (reference sequence). The CDR3 is made up of 15 amino acids.

The chain uses TRBV3-1 and TRBJ2-5; D is unclear. CDR1 and CDR2 (germline): LGHDT, YNNKEL (reference sequence). V was clipped by 6 bases and J by 4 bases, with 15 bases between them. This CDR3 has 14 residues. The CDR3 here is CASRLGHLGETQYF. The CDR3 coding sequence is TGTGCCAGCAGACTTGGCCACCTAGGAGAGACCCAGTACTTC.

V and J are TRBV4-1 and TRBJ2-1; unclear D gene. V dropped 0 bases and J dropped 12 bases, with 9 bases sitting between them. Germline V CDR1 and CDR2: MGHRA, YSYEKL. The CDR3 consists of 12 residues. In DNA, the CDR3 is TGCGCCAGCAGCCAAGATAGGGTAGGGCAGTTCTTC. Protein sequence: CASSQDRVGQFF.

This clonotype has more than one count but fewer than ten. This chain links TRBV7-3 with TRBJ1-5; TRBD1 agrees at 9 bases. Germline assignment: CDR1 SGHTA and CDR2 FQGTGA. With V trimmed by 5 bases and J by 4 bases, 9 bases remained unmatched. The CDR3 has 16 amino acids. The CDR3 is CASSPSLDRGNQPQHF. In nucleotides, the CDR3 is TGTGCCAGCAGCCCCTCTTTGGACAGGGGAAATCAGCCCCAGCATTTT.

The rearrangement links TRBV10-3 to TRBJ2-3; D perhaps matches TRBD1 (7 bases). Trimming stripped 3 bases from V and 1 base from J, with 17 bases between. Germline V CDR1 and CDR2: ENHRY, SYGVKD. This CDR3 contains 17 residues. CDR3 in amino acids: CAISDPRTGGGTDTQYF. The CDR3 DNA is TGTGCCATCAGTGATCCAAGGACAGGCGGGGGCACAGATACGCAGTATTTT.

This chain uses TRBV3-1 with TRBJ2-5; weak D call: TRBD2 (6 bases). The V gene lost 0 bases and the J gene lost 5 bases, with 10 bases spanning the gap. Germline values: CDR1 LGHDT, CDR2 YNNKEL (reference sequence). This CDR3 has 14 amino acids. CDR3 in amino acids: CASSQDPGSETQYF. The CDR3 DNA sequence: TGTGCCAGCAGCCAAGATCCCGGGAGTGAGACCCAGTACTTC.

This clonotype was recorded at least ten times. This chain uses TRBV6-2 or TRBV6-3 with TRBJ2-1; D unclear. Germline loops: CDR1 MNHEY, CDR2 SVGEGT. The CDR3 covers 13 residues. Trimming cost V 6 bases and J 4 bases, with 10 bases left between them. The DNA for the CDR3 is TGTGCCAGCAGCGCCAGCGAGTACAATGAGCAGTTCTTC. Translating gives CASSASEYNEQFF.

CDR3 nucleotide sequence: TGTGCCAGCAGCCCCCTGGATGAGCAGTTCTTC. It yields the protein CASSPLDEQFF. The V call is TRBV11-2, the J call TRBJ2-1; no clear D gene. CDR3 length: 11 amino acids. V was cut by 5 bases and J by 8 bases, with 7 bases left in between. Germline values: CDR1 SGHAT, CDR2 FQNNGV.

This clonotype was recorded at least ten times. V usage is TRBV15 and J usage is TRBJ2-3, with 8 bases fitting TRBD2. Germline assignment: CDR1 LNHNV and CDR2 YYDKDF (reference sequence). The length of the CDR3 is 17 residues. The V and J ends lost 4 bases and 0 bases, in that order; junction bases with no gene match: 9. DNA for the CDR3: TGTGCCACCAGCAAATCTATAGCGGGGACTAGCACAGATACGCAGTATTTT. It encodes CATSKSIAGTSTDTQYF. Full variable domain (missing parts from reference TRBV15 and TRBJ2-3): DAMVIQNPRYQVTQFGKPVTLSCSQTLNHNVMYWYQQKSSQAPKLLFHYYDKDFNNEADTPDNFQSRRPNTSFCFLDIRSPGLGDTAMYLCATSKSIAGTSTDTQYFGPGTRLTVL.

The chain uses TRBV19 and TRBJ1-1; 8 nucleotides line up with TRBD1. Germline CDR1 LNHDA, CDR2 SQIVND (reference sequence). The CDR3 is made up of 14 amino acids. J lost 7 bases, V lost 6 bases, and 10 bases had no gene match. CDR3 sequence: CASRRTGSFHEAFF. CDR3 nucleotides: TGTGCCAGTAGAAGGACAGGGTCCTTTCATGAAGCTTTCTTT.

This chain uses TRBV5-8 with TRBJ1-2, with TRBD1 matching over 8 bases. The CDR3 length is 15 residues. CDR1 SGHTS and CDR2 YDEGEE come from the germline V gene. The J segment lost 11 bases and the V segment lost 0 bases, leaving 12 bases of the junction unmatched. The DNA of the CDR3 is TGTGCCAGCAGCTTGGACCCCGGGACAGGAGGATCATACACCTTC. Translated, it gives CASSLDPGTGGSYTF.

This clonotype occurred a few times. The chain carries TRBV5-5 and TRBJ2-2, with D tentatively TRBD2 (5 bases). Germline CDR1 reads SGHKS; CDR2 reads YYEKEE (reference sequence). Trimming stripped 5 bases from V and 2 bases from J, with 10 bases between. The CDR3 contains 14 residues. The CDR3 loop reads CASSRDDNTGELFF. The CDR3 DNA sequence: TGTGCCAGCAGTCGGGATGATAACACCGGGGAGCTGTTTTTT.

This clonotype was seen only a few times. This sequence joins TRBV6-5 and TRBJ1-6, with 8 bases aligning to TRBD1. CDR3 length: 13 residues. The germline CDR1 and CDR2 sequences are MNHEY and SVGAGI. J lost 8 bases, V lost 4 bases, and 1 base had no gene match. CDR3 sequence reads: CASSSGGDSPLHF. CDR3 in DNA: TGTGCCAGCAGTTCAGGGGGCGATTCACCCCTCCACTTT.

This clonotype was found many times. The junction departs from the called germline gene at one end, perhaps through a read error. The rearrangement links TRBV4-3 to TRBJ2-1, with 9 bases aligning to TRBD2. CDR3 length: 13 residues. CDR1 is LGHNA, CDR2 YSLEER, per germline. For the CDR3, the DNA is TGCGCCACCAGCGGACTAGCGAGGGCTGAGCAGTTCTTC. Its protein is CATSGLARAEQFF.

This clonotype appeared a few times. The chain employs TRBV7-2 and TRBJ2-5, with 7 nucleotides matching TRBD1. The germline V gene has CDR1 SGHTA and CDR2 FQGNSA. The CDR3 extends over 15 amino acids. V gave up 5 bases and J gave up 5 bases; unmatched junction bases: 11. For the CDR3, the DNA is TGTGCCAGCAGCATACCTGACAGGGTGGATGAGACCCAGTACTTC. It encodes CASSIPDRVDETQYF.

This clonotype was found a few times. The chain recombines TRBV11-2 with TRBJ1-3; TRBD1 is a possible D gene (6 bases). The CDR3 is 15 residues long. The ends were cut back, 5 bases at V and 2 bases at J, with 13 bases in the middle. The V gene's germline CDR1 is SGHAT and CDR2 FQNNGV. In DNA form, the CDR3 reads TGTGCCAGCAGCCCGTGGAGGGGGACTGGAAACACCATATATTTT. Its translation is CASSPWRGTGNTIYF.

This clonotype has a handful of counts. The V and J genes are TRBV6-2 or TRBV6-3 and TRBJ1-2; 7 bases match TRBD1. Germline V gene sequence: CDR1 MNHEY, CDR2 SVGEGT. The CDR3 covers 16 residues. V lost 2 bases, J lost 2 bases, and 8 bases stayed unmatched. The CDR3 region is CASSYPAGTENYGYTF. The CDR3 region has the DNA TGTGCCAGCAGTTACCCAGCCGGGACAGAAAACTATGGCTACACCTTC.

This clonotype was recorded at least ten times. The chain couples TRBV6-1 to TRBJ2-7; 8 nucleotides line up with TRBD2. With V trimmed by 6 bases and J by 4 bases, 8 bases remained unmatched. Germline CDR1 MNHNS, CDR2 SASEGT. The CDR3 length is 14 residues. CDR3: CASSKLADLYEQYV. The CDR3 nucleotides are TGTGCCAGCAGCAAACTAGCGGATCTATACGAGCAGTACGTC.

This clonotype was seen many times. The rearrangement uses TRBV9 and TRBJ2-5; TRBD1 agrees at 10 bases. This CDR3 has 14 residues. The V and J ends lost 5 bases and 3 bases, in that order; junction bases with no gene match: 4. Germline V CDR1 and CDR2: SGDLS, YYNGEE. This CDR3 is CASSTGTGEETQYF. CDR3 bases: TGTGCCAGCAGTACCGGGACAGGGGAAGAGACCCAGTACTTC.

This clonotype was seen a handful of times. The chain employs TRBV5-1 and TRBJ2-2; 10 bases agree with TRBD2. V shed 5 bases, J shed 4 bases, and the junction held 5 bases outside the gene matches. Germline CDR1 reads SGHRS; CDR2 reads YFSETQ. The length of the CDR3 is 15 residues. CDR3 bases: TGCGCCAGCAGAGCTAGCGGGGGACCCACCGGGGAGCTGTTTTTT. Translating it yields CASRASGGPTGELFF.

The rearrangement uses TRBV2 and TRBJ2-7, with a possible D match to TRBD1 (6 bases). The V end lost 2 bases, the J end lost 6 bases, and 17 bases lay between the germline ends. Germline V gene data show CDR1 as SNHLY and CDR2 as FYNNEI. The CDR3 loop spans 15 amino acids. The CDR3 DNA reads TGTGCCAGCAGTGAATCCCAGCAGGGGCAAAGCGAGCAGTACGTC. As protein: CASSESQQGQSEQYV.

This clonotype was detected only a few times. V usage is TRBV4-3 and J usage is TRBJ2-7; D possibly matches TRBD1 or TRBD2 (6 bases each). CDR3 length: 14 residues. Germline CDR1 reads LGHNA; CDR2 reads YSLEER. Trimming took 0 bases from V and 6 from J, leaving 12 bases between them. CDR3 residues: CASSQDWGAGEQYF. The CDR3 DNA reads TGCGCCAGCAGCCAAGATTGGGGGGCTGGCGAGCAGTACTTC.

The V call is TRBV10-3, the J call TRBJ2-1, with 7 bases aligning to TRBD1. This CDR3 has 13 amino acids. Losses at the gene ends were 6 bases for V and 3 bases for J; bases not matched to a gene: 2. The germline gives CDR1 ENHRY, CDR2 SYGVKD. The CDR3 reads CAISGDSYNEQFF. DNA of the CDR3: TGTGCCATCAGCGGGGACAGCTACAATGAGCAGTTCTTC.

This clonotype was seen more than once but under ten times. This chain links TRBV5-1 with TRBJ1-5; D uncertain. Trimming took off 0 bases at V and 9 bases at J, with 13 bases between the two ends. The CDR3 spans 14 residues. Germline-derived CDR1 and CDR2 are SGHRS and YFSETQ. The DNA for the CDR3 is TGCGCCAGCAGCTTGGAGTCAGTGGCAGGGCCCCAGCATTTT. Residues: CASSLESVAGPQHF.

The rearrangement joins TRBV6-6 to TRBJ2-1; D not certain. In germline, CDR1 is MNHNY, CDR2 SVGAGI (reference sequence). This CDR3 is built from 14 residues. V was shortened by 5 bases and J by 9 bases, with 17 bases between the two germline ends. The CDR3 region is CASSPREAKGEQFF. In DNA form, the CDR3 reads TGTGCCAGCAGTCCCAGAGAGGCGAAGGGTGAGCAGTTCTTC.

The chain combines TRBV11-3 with TRBJ2-3; 12 nucleotides line up with TRBD2. This CDR3 region has 15 residues. The germline CDR1 and CDR2 sequences are SGHNT and YENEEA. Unmatched junction bases numbered 2, after V lost 4 bases and J lost 3 bases. CDR3 loop: CASSSTSGGTDTQYF. The CDR3 DNA sequence: TGTGCCAGCAGCTCGACTAGCGGGGGAACAGATACGCAGTATTTT.

Points on this clonotype: One junction end does not reproduce the germline sequence, and a read error may be involved. V and J are TRBV10-2 and TRBJ2-7; 7 bases agree with TRBD1. Germline V gene lookup returns CDR1 WSHSY and CDR2 SAAADI. The CDR3 length is 12 residues. The CDR3 sequence is CASSETRQGWHF. The CDR3 DNA reads TGCGCCAGCAGTGAGACCCGACAGGGCTGGCACTTC.

V is TRBV29-1 and J is TRBJ2-2; maybe TRBD2 (6 bases). This CDR3 is built from 11 residues. The V and J ends lost 4 bases and 7 bases respectively, with 7 bases between them. CDR1 and CDR2 (germline): SQVTM, ANQGSEA. CDR3 sequence (DNA): TGCAGCGTTGGGAGGGGCGGGGAGCTGTTTTTT. Translating it yields CSVGRGGELFF.